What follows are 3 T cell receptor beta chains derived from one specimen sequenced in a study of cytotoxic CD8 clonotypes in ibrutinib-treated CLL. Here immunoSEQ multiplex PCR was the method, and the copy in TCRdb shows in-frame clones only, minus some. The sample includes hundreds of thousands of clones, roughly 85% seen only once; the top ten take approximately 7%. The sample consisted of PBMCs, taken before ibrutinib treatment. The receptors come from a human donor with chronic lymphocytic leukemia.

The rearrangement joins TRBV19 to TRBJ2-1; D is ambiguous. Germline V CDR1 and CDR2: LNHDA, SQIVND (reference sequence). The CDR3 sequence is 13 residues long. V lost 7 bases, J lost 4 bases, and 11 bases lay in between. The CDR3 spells CASTATRYNEQFF. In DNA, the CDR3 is TGTGCCAGTACCGCGACAAGGTACAATGAGCAGTTCTTC.

CDR3 nucleotide sequence: TGTGCCAGTAGTAATATTTACAGACTAATGAACACTGAAGCTTTCTTT. Its translation is CASSNIYRLMNTEAFF. The gene calls are TRBV19 and TRBJ1-1; D gene unclear. CDR3 length equals 16 residues. Germline V gene data show CDR1 as LNHDA and CDR2 as SQIVND (reference sequence). Trimming left V 4 bases short and J 0 bases short, with 15 bases between.

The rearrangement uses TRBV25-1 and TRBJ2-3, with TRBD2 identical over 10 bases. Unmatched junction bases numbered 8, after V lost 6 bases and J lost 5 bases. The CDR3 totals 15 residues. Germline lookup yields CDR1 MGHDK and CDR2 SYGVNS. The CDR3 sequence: CASRGPSGSLDTQYF. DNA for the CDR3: TGTGCCAGCAGAGGCCCTAGCGGGAGTTTAGATACGCAGTATTTT.